A single sample is the source of the 3 T cell receptor beta chains below, sequenced in a study of OX40 agonist ivuxolimab in advanced cancers. Libraries were prepared by immunoSEQ multiplex PCR; TCRdb keeps only in-frame clonotypes and omits some of them. The top ten clones hold around 4% of a sample with fewer than 65,000 clones, about 89% of them seen once. Here the sequenced sample was CD4+ or CD8+ T cells sorted from blood, taken in a trial of the OX40 agonist ivuxolimab. Receptor source: an adult with an advanced solid tumor such as melanoma, head and neck, liver or kidney cancer.

The CDR3 spells CASSSSGGAQHF. The CDR3 DNA is TGTGCCAGCAGCTCCTCGGGGGGGGCCCAGCATTTT. The rearrangement joins TRBV7-9 to TRBJ1-5; D might be TRBD1 (5 bases). There are 12 residues in the CDR3. Germline V CDR1 and CDR2: SEHNR, FQNEAQ (reference sequence). V lost 4 bases and J 11 bases, leaving 12 bases between the germline ends.

The genes are TRBV4-2 and TRBJ2-7, with TRBD1 matching 9 bases. Trimming at V came to 1 base and at J to 7 bases, leaving 5 bases not matched to a gene. Germline assignment: CDR1 LGHNA and CDR2 YNFKEQ. This CDR3 spans 14 amino acids. The CDR3 bases are TGTGCCAGCAGCCAAGGGACAGGGGTTGGGGAGCAGTACTTC. Encoded protein: CASSQGTGVGEQYF.

The chain joins TRBV27 to TRBJ2-7, with 7 bases fitting TRBD2. Germline assignment: CDR1 MNHEY and CDR2 SMNVEV (reference sequence). CDR3 size: 13 residues. Germline trimming cut 5 bases from V and 2 bases from J; bases unmatched to any gene: 3. The CDR3 region has the DNA TGTGCCAGCAGTCCGGGAGGTACCTACGAGCAGTACTTC. It yields the protein CASSPGGTYEQYF.